This TCR beta chain derives from a study of early T cells in non-severe SARS-CoV-2 infection. General study results and limits: Missing private and CD4 specificities, VDJdb matching favored anti-spike CD8 responses.

V was cut by 1 base and J by 1 base, with 9 bases left in between. CDR3 length equals 15 residues. Per germline, CDR1 SEHNR and CDR2 FQNEAQ (reference sequence). TCRdb independently ran MiXCR on the 5' RACE reads; one entry per CDR3 protein. The sample shows roughly 75,000 distinct CDR3 sequences, about 9.6% of them seen only once. This clonotype showed up many times. Antigen specificity is unknown. The material sequenced was whole blood. This TCR was recovered from an adult who was a healthcare worker with PCR-confirmed SARS-CoV-2 infection or an uninfected control (not recorded which). V usage is TRBV7-9 and J usage is TRBJ2-3; D assignment may be TRBD1 or TRBD2 (5 bases each). The CDR3 DNA sequence: TGTGCCAGCAGCTTAGGAGGGGTCGGCACAGATACGCAGTATTTT. Translation gives CASSLGGVGTDTQYF.